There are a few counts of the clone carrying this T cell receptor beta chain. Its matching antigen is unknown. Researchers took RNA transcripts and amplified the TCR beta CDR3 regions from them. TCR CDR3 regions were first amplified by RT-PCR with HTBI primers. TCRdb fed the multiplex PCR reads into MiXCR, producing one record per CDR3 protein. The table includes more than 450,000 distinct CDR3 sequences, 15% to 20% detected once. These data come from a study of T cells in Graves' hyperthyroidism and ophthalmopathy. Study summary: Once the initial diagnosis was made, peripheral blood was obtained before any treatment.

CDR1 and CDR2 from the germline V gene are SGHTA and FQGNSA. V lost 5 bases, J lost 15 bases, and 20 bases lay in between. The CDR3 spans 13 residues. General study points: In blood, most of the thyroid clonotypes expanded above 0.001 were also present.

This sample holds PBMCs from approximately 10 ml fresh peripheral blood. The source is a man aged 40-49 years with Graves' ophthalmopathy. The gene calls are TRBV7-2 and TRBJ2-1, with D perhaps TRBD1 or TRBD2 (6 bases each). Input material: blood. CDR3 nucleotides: TGTGCCAGCAGCATAACTACCGGGGGCCCTCGGTTCTTC. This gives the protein CASSITTGGPRFF.